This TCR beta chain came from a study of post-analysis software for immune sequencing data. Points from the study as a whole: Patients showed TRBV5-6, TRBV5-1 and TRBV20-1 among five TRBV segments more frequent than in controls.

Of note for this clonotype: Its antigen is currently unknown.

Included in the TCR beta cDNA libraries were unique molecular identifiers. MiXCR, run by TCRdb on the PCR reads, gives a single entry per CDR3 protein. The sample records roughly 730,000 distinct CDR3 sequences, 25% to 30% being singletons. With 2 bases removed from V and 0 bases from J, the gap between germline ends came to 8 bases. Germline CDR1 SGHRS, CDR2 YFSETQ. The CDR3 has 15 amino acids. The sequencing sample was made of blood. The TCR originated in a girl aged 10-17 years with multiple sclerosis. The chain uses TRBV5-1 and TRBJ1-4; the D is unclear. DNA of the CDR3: TGCGCCAGCAGCTTCGACCGTGCAACTAATGAAAAACTGTTTTTT. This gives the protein CASSFDRATNEKLFF.